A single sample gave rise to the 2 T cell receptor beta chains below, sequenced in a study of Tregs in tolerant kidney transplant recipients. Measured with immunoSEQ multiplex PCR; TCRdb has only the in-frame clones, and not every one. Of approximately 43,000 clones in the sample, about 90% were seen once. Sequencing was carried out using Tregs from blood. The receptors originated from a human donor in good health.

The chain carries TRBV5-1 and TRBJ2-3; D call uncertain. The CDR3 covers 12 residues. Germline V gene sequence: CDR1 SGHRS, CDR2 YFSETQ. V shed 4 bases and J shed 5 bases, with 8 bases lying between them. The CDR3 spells CASSVDGDTQYF. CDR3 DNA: TGCGCCAGCAGCGTCGACGGAGATACGCAGTATTTT.

CDR3 DNA sequence: TGTGCCAGCAGCTTCGCCGGGTACAGGGGCACCGGGGAGCTGTTTTTT. Translating it yields CASSFAGYRGTGELFF. This rearrangement joins TRBV7-8 to TRBJ2-2, with 7 bases that match TRBD1. The CDR3 loop spans 16 amino acids. CDR1 is SGHVS, CDR2 FQNEAQ, per germline. The V segment lost 3 bases and the J segment 4 bases; nucleotides outside the gene matches: 8.